Sequencing of this T cell receptor beta chain was carried out in a study of shared clonotypes between healthy human individuals. Losses at the gene ends were 5 bases for V and 5 bases for J; bases not matched to a gene: 11. Per the germline V gene, CDR1 is SGHVS and CDR2 is FQNEAQ. The CDR3 has 15 residues. Here immunoSEQ multiplex PCR was the method, and the copy in TCRdb shows in-frame clones only, minus some. The data contain roughly 1,500,000 clones, 98% of them singletons. The sequenced material came from naive CD4+ T cells sorted from blood. The subset here: CD45RA+ positively selected. This clonotype originated in a man aged 30 to 39 in good health. The chain links TRBV7-8 to TRBJ1-1, with TRBD1 identical over 7 bases. The CDR3 region has the DNA TGTGCCAGCAGCCCCCCACTAGGGGGCCCGACTGAAGCTTTCTTT. This sequence encodes CASSPPLGGPTEAFF.